This T cell receptor beta chain stems from a study of T-cell reconstitution after alpha-beta-depleted transplantation in children. This clonotype has a handful of counts. Trimming stripped 3 bases from V and 6 bases from J, with 19 bases between. The CDR3 contains 16 residues. CDR1 and CDR2 from the germline V gene are LGHNT and FRNRAP. The TCRbeta library incorporated unique molecular identifiers. TCRdb redid the calling of the PCR reads with MiXCR, one entry per CDR3 protein. The sample shows about 640,000 distinct CDR3 sequences, 16% of them seen only once. Sequencing used PBMCs from the stem cell graft donor, obtained from the stem cell graft. The chain joins TRBV12-5 to TRBJ2-3, with D tentatively TRBD1 or TRBD2 (7 bases each). The source of this sequence is a human donor who donated a stem cell graft to a child with acute myeloid leukemia. CDR3: CASGFPTHRGGDTQYF. The CDR3 coding sequence is TGTGCTAGTGGTTTCCCGACTCACAGGGGAGGGGATACGCAGTATTTT.